The source of this T cell receptor (beta chain) is a study of blood T cell repertoires in COVID-19. Produced via immunoSEQ multiplex PCR; TCRdb's table is partial and in-frame only. The table lists approximately 280,000 clones, about 89% of them singletons. Germline loops: CDR1 MNHNY, CDR2 SVGAGI (reference sequence). The CDR3 extends over 14 amino acids. V dropped 2 bases and J dropped 2 bases, with 10 bases sitting between them. Sequencing used peripheral blood. The genes are TRBV6-6 and TRBJ2-7; possible D gene TRBD1, 5 bases. This receptor was identified in a man aged 45-65 years with acute or convalescent COVID-19. CDR3 in DNA: TGTGCCAGCAGTTACAAGACAGCTACCTACGAGCAGTACTTC. Translated, it gives CASSYKTATYEQYF.